This section outlines one TCR beta chain sequence together with its context. Trimming pared 8 bases from V and 2 bases from J, leaving 15 bases between. There are 15 residues in the CDR3. CDR1 and CDR2 from the germline V gene are MNHNS and SASEGT. The data are from a study of cytomegalovirus exposure and HLA in healthy donors. PCR was performed using 60 Vbeta and 13 Jbeta primers. Libraries were prepared by immunoSEQ multiplex PCR; TCRdb keeps only in-frame clonotypes and omits some of them. The repertoire holds over 130,000 clones, with 88% as singletons. The sequence was obtained from a middle-aged woman in good health and CMV-seronegative. J is TRBJ2-2 and V is TRBV6-1, with a possible D match to TRBD2 (5 bases). Sequenced input: PBMCs. CDR3 DNA: TGTGCCAGCGAGCGGAATCGGGGTAACACCGGGGAGCTGTTTTTT. Protein: CASERNRGNTGELFF.